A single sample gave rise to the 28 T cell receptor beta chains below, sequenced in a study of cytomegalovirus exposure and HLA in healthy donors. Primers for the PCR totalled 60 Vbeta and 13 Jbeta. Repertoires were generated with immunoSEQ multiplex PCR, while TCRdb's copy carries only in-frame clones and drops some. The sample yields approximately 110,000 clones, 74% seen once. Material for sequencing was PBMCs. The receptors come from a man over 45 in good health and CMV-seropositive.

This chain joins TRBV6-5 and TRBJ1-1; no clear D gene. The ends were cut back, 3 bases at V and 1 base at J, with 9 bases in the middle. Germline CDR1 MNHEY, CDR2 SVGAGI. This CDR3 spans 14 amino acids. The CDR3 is CASSYTEGNTEAFF. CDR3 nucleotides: TGTGCCAGCAGTTATACGGAGGGGAACACTGAAGCTTTCTTT.

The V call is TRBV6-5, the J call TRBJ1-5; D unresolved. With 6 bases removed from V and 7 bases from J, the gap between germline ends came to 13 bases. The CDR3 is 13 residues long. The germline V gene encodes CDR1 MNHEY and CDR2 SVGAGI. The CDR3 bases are TGTGCCAGCAGCCGAGACTCACGGCAGCCCCAGCATTTT. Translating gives CASSRDSRQPQHF.

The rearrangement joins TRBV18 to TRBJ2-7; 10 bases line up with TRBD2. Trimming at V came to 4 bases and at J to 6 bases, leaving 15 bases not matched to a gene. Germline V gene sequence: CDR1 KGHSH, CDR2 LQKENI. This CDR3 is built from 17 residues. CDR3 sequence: CASSRSSGLAGEGEQYF. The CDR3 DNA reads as TGTGCCAGCTCACGATCTTCTGGCCTAGCGGGAGAAGGCGAGCAGTACTTC.

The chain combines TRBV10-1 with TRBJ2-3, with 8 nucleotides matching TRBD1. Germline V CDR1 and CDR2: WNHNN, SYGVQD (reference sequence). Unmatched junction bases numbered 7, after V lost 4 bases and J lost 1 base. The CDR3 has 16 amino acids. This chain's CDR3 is CASSVAGTGGTDTQYF. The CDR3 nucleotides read TGCGCCAGCAGTGTAGCCGGGACAGGAGGCACAGATACGCAGTATTTT.

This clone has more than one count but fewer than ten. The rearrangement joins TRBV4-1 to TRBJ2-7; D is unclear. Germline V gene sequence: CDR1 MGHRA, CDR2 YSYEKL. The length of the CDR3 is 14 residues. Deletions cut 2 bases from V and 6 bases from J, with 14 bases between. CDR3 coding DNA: TGCGCCAGCAGCCAACACTTAACGTCCCCCGAGCAGTACTTC. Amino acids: CASSQHLTSPEQYF.

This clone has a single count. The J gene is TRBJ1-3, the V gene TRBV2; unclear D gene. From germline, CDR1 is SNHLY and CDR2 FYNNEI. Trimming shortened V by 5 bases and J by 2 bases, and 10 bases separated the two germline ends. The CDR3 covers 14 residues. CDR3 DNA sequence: TGTGCCAGCAGTCCCCGGGGTACTGGAAACACCATATATTTT. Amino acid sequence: CASSPRGTGNTIYF.

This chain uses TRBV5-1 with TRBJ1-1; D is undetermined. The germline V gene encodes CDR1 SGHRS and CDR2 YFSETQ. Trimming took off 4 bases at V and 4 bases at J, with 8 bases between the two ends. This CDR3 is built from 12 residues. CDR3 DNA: TGCGCCAGCAGCGGCCTTGCCACTGAAGCTTTCTTT. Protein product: CASSGLATEAFF.

This CDR3 is CASSASGQNYGYTF. Here the CDR3 DNA reads TGCGCCAGCAGCGCGTCGGGACAGAACTATGGCTACACCTTC. This chain uses TRBV5-1 with TRBJ1-2, with 7 bases fitting TRBD1. Germline-derived CDR1 and CDR2 are SGHRS and YFSETQ. This CDR3 is built from 14 residues. Trimming took 4 bases from V and 2 from J; bases not matched to a gene: 5. The full variable domain, in which reference TRBV5-1 and TRBJ1-2 provide the parts outside the CDR3, is KAGVTQTPRYLIKTRGQQVTLSCSPISGHRSVSWYQQTPGQGLQFLFEYFSETQRNKGNFPGRFSGRQFSNSRSEMNVSTLELGDSALYLCASSASGQNYGYTFGSGTRLTVV.

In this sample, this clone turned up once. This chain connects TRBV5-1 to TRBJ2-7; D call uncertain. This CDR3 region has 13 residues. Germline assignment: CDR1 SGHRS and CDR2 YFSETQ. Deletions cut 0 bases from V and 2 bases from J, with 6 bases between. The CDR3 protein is CASSLVGPYEQYF. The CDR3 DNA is TGCGCCAGCAGCTTGGTCGGTCCCTACGAGCAGTACTTC.

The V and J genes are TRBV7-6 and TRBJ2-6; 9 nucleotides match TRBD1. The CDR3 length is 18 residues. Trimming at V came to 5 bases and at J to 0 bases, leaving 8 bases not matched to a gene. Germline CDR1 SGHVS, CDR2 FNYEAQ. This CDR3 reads CASSNPQGAFSGANVLTF. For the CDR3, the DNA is TGTGCCAGCAGCAACCCACAGGGGGCATTCTCTGGGGCCAACGTCCTGACTTTC. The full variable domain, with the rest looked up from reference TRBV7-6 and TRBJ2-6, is GAGVSQSPRYKVTKRGQDVALRCDPISGHVSLYWYRQALGQGPEFLTYFNYEAQQDKSGLPNDRFSAERPEGSISTLTIQRTEQRDSAMYRCASSNPQGAFSGANVLTFGAGSRLTVL.

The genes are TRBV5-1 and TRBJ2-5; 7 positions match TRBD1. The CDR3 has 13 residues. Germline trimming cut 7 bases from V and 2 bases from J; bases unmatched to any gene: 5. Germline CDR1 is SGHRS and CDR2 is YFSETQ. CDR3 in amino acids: CASYPQGQETQYF. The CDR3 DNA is TGCGCCAGCTACCCACAGGGGCAAGAGACCCAGTACTTC.

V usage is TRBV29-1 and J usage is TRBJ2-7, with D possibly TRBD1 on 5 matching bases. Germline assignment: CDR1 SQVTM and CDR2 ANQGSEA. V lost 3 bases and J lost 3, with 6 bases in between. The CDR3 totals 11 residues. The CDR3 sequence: CSVEDNYEQYF. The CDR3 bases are TGCAGCGTTGAGGACAACTACGAGCAGTACTTC.

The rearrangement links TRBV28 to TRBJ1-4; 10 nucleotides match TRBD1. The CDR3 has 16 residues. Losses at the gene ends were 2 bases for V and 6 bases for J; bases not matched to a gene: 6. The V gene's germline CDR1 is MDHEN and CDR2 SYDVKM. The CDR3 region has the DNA TGTGCCAGCAGTTTAAGTCGGACAGGGGGACATGAAAAACTGTTTTTT. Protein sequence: CASSLSRTGGHEKLFF. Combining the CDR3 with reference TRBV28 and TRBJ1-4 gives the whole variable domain DVKVTQSSRYLVKRTGEKVFLECVQDMDHENMFWYRQDPGLGLRLIYFSYDVKMKEKGDIPEGYSVSREKKERFSLILESASTNQTSMYLCASSLSRTGGHEKLFFGSGTQLSVL.

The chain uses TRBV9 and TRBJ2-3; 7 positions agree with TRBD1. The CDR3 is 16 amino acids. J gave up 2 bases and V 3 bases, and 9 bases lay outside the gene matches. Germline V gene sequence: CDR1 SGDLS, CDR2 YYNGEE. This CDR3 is CASSAPQGLLTDTQYF. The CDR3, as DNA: TGTGCCAGCAGCGCCCCACAGGGGCTACTCACAGATACGCAGTATTTT.

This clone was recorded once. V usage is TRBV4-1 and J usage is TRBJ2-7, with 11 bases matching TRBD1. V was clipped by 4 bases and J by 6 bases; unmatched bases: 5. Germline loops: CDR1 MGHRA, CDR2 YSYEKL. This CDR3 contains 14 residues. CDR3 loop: CASSRTGGRGEQYF. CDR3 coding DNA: TGCGCCAGCAGCCGGACAGGGGGCAGGGGCGAGCAGTACTTC.

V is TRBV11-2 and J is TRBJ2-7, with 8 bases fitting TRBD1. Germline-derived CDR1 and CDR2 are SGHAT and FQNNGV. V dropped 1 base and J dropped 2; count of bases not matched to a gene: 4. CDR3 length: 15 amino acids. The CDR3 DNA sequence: TGTGCCAGCAGCTTAGGACAGGGGATAACCTACGAGCAGTACTTC. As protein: CASSLGQGITYEQYF.

The CDR3 loop reads CASSYGVGQAATQYF. In DNA form, the CDR3 reads TGTGCCAGCAGTTACGGGGTGGGACAGGCGGCTACGCAGTATTTT. The rearrangement uses TRBV6-6 and TRBJ2-3, with 8 bases that match TRBD1. Unmatched junction bases numbered 9, after V lost 2 bases and J lost 8 bases. CDR1 and CDR2 from the germline V gene are MNHNY and SVGAGI (reference sequence). The CDR3 runs to 15 residues.

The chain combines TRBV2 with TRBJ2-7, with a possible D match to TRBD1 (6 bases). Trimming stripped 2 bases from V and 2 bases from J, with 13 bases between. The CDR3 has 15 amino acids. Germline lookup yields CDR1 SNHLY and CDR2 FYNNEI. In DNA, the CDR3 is TGTGCCAGCAGTGAAAGAGTTACAGGGACCTACGAGCAGTACTTC. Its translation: CASSERVTGTYEQYF.

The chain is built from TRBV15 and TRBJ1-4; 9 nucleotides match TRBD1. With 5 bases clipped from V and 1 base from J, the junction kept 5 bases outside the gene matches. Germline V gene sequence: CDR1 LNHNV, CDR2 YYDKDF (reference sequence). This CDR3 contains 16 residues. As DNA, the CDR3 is TGTGCCACCAGCCCCGGGACAGGGAGAACTAATGAAAAACTGTTTTTT. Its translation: CATSPGTGRTNEKLFF. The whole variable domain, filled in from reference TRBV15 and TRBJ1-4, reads DAMVIQNPRYQVTQFGKPVTLSCSQTLNHNVMYWYQQKSSQAPKLLFHYYDKDFNNEADTPDNFQSRRPNTSFCFLDIRSPGLGDTAMYLCATSPGTGRTNEKLFFGSGTQLSVL.

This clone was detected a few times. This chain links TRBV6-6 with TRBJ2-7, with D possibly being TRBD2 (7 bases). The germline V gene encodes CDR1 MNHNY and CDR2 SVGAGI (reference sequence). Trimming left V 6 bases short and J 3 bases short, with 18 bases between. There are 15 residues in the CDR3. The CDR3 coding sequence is TGTGCCAGCAGCCTTGCAGGGAGGGGGGACTACGAGCAGTACTTC. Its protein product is CASSLAGRGDYEQYF.

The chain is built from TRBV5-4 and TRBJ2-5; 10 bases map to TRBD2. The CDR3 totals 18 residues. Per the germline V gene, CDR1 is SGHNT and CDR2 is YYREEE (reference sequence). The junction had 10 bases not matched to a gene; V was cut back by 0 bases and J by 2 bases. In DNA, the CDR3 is TGTGCCAGCAGCTTGGGGTCTAGCGGGAGTTCGGGACAAGAGACCCAGTACTTC. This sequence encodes CASSLGSSGSSGQETQYF.

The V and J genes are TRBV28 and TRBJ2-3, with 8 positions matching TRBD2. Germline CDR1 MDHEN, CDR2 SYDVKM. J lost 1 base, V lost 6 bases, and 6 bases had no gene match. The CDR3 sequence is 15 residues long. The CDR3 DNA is TGTGCCAGCAGGTGGGGGCGGGGGGGCACAGATACGCAGTATTTT. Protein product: CASRWGRGGTDTQYF.

For the CDR3, the DNA is TGTGCCAGCAGCTTGACTAGCGGGAGGTGGAATGAGCAGTTCTTC. Its protein product is CASSLTSGRWNEQFF. V gene TRBV5-4 combines with J gene TRBJ2-1; 12 nucleotides match TRBD2. Unmatched junction bases numbered 3, after V lost 1 base and J lost 7 bases. CDR1 is SGHNT and CDR2 is YYREEE in the germline V gene (reference sequence). This CDR3 comprises 15 residues.

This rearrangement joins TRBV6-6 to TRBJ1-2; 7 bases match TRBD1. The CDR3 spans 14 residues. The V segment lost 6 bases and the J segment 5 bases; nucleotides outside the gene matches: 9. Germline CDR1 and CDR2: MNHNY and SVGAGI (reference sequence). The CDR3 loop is CASSLSGQAYGYTF. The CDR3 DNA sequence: TGTGCCAGCAGCCTCTCCGGACAGGCGTATGGCTACACCTTC.

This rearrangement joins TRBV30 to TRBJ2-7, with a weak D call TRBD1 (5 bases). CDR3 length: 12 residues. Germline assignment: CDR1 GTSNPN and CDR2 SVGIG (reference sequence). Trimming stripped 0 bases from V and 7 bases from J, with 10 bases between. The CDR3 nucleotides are TGTGCCTGGAGTGTTAGGGGTAGGGAGCAGTACTTC. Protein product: CAWSVRGREQYF.

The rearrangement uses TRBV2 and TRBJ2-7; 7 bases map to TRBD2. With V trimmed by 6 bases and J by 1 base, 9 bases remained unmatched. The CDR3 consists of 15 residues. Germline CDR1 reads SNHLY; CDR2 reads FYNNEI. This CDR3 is CASRPLAGFSYEQYF. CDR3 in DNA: TGTGCCAGCAGACCGTTAGCGGGTTTTTCCTACGAGCAGTACTTC.

In nucleotides, the CDR3 is TGTGCCAGCAGCTTAAGCTTTCCTGACAGGGGGTTGGGGGCCTACGAGCAGTACTTC. This gives the protein CASSLSFPDRGLGAYEQYF. The V and J genes are TRBV11-2 and TRBJ2-7; 9 nucleotides match TRBD1. This CDR3 region has 19 residues. Trimming removed 2 bases from V and 2 bases from J; junction bases left unmatched: 16. Germline CDR1 is SGHAT and CDR2 is FQNNGV.

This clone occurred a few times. CDR3 residues: CASSLMVAGGLNTGELFF. The CDR3 region has the DNA TGCGCCAGCAGCTTGATGGTGGCGGGGGGTTTGAACACCGGGGAGCTGTTTTTT. The rearrangement links TRBV5-1 to TRBJ2-2; TRBD2 matches 8 bases. From germline, CDR1 is SGHRS and CDR2 YFSETQ. V lost 1 base to trimming and J lost 1 base; unmatched junction nucleotides: 9. The CDR3 sequence is 18 residues long.